This entry lists 10 T cell receptor beta chains sequenced from one sample in a study of blood T cells in healthy people across ages. The second PCR ran roughly 7 to 12 cycles with a sample-barcoded 5' primer and J-beta primers. TCRdb reanalysed the 5' RACE reads using MiXCR and keeps one entry per CDR3 protein. Of around 1,500,000 distinct CDR3 sequences listed, about 40% are singletons. Sequenced input: blood. The source is a woman younger than 30 in good health.

This sequence joins TRBV20-1 and TRBJ2-4; tentatively, D is TRBD1 or TRBD2 (5 bases each). The DNA end is a closer match to TRBJ2-7, so the J assignment may be wrong. The CDR3 has 13 amino acids. Germline CDR1 and CDR2: DFQATT and SNEGSKA (reference sequence). CDR3 sequence: CSAKGTGSGEQYF. The CDR3 DNA reads as TGCAGTGCTAAAGGGACGGGGTCCGGCGAGCAGTACTTC.

This clonotype was detected a few times. The genes are TRBV4-1 and TRBJ2-1; 11 bases are shared with TRBD2. The CDR3 spans 17 residues. The V and J ends lost 4 bases and 3 bases, in that order; junction bases with no gene match: 8. Germline CDR1 MGHRA, CDR2 YSYEKL. The CDR3 DNA reads TGCGCCAGCAGCCGAAACGGACTAGCGGGTAACTACAATGAGCAGTTCTTC. Translated, it gives CASSRNGLAGNYNEQFF.

Points on this clonotype: At one end, the junction sequence differs from germline, possibly due to a read error. The chain carries TRBV10-3 and TRBJ2-3, with TRBD2 matching over 9 bases. The CDR3 spans 15 residues. CDR1 ENHRY and CDR2 SYGVKD come from the germline V gene. CDR3 in amino acids: CAVSEGTSLTDTQYF. The DNA for the CDR3 is TGTGCCGTCAGTGAAGGGACTAGCCTAACAGATACGCAGTATTTT.

This clonotype came up once. The chain combines TRBV27 with TRBJ1-1, with 7 bases identical to TRBD1. Germline V lookup: CDR1 MNHEY, CDR2 SMNVEV (reference sequence). The CDR3 is 12 residues long. V dropped 6 bases and J dropped 11; count of bases not matched to a gene: 9. The CDR3 region is CASRWGGGNAFF. CDR3 nucleotides: TGTGCCAGCAGGTGGGGAGGGGGCAATGCTTTCTTT.

This chain uses TRBV6-6 with TRBJ1-5; no clear D gene. Germline CDR1 and CDR2: MNHNY and SVGAGI (reference sequence). This CDR3 contains 15 residues. The V end lost 6 bases, the J end lost 0 bases, and 12 bases lay between the germline ends. CDR3 nucleotide sequence: TGTGCCAGCAGCTTGACGCCCGATAGCAATCAGCCCCAGCATTTT. Translating gives CASSLTPDSNQPQHF.

The chain combines TRBV4-2 with TRBJ2-1, with D hard to call. The CDR3 has 13 residues. Germline CDR1 and CDR2: LGHNA and YNFKEQ. V was cut by 0 bases and J by 8 bases, with 8 bases left in between. CDR3 amino acids: CASSQDSSYEQFF. The CDR3 region has the DNA TGTGCCAGCAGCCAAGATTCGAGCTATGAGCAGTTCTTC.

Of note for this clonotype: Mismatch with germline at one junction end may stem from a read error. The rearrangement joins TRBV10-3 to TRBJ2-2; 8 nucleotides line up with TRBD2. This CDR3 is built from 15 residues. The germline V gene has CDR1 ENHRY and CDR2 SYGVKD. CDR3 protein: CTIRAGASNTGELFF. CDR3 nucleotides: TGTACCATCAGAGCGGGGGCAAGCAACACCGGGGAGCTGTTTTTT.

In this sample, this clonotype turned up a few times. The V gene is TRBV28, the J gene TRBJ2-5; 7 bases are shared with TRBD2. V shed 5 bases, J shed 5 bases, and the junction held 2 bases outside the gene matches. Germline values: CDR1 MDHEN, CDR2 SYDVKM. The CDR3 runs to 12 residues. The CDR3 region has the DNA TGTGCCAGCAGTGGAGCGGGGGAGACCCAGTACTTC. It codes for CASSGAGETQYF.

The chain uses TRBV20-1 and TRBJ2-1, with 12 bases identical to TRBD2. The J call may be wrong; the DNA end is better matched by TRBJ2-7. Germline CDR1 and CDR2: DFQATT and SNEGSKA (reference sequence). This CDR3 is 14 amino acids long. CDR3 protein: CSPTSGSSYNEQYF. CDR3 DNA: TGCAGTCCGACTAGCGGGAGTTCCTACAATGAGCAGTACTTC.

The V gene is TRBV7-9, the J gene TRBJ2-6; D ambiguous. The CDR3 totals 15 residues. The V end lost 7 bases, the J end lost 8 bases, and 18 bases lay between the germline ends. Germline-derived CDR1 and CDR2 are SEHNR and FQNEAQ (reference sequence). CDR3 sequence reads: CASTLPAQGPNVLTF. Here the CDR3 DNA reads TGTGCCAGCACCCTTCCGGCTCAAGGCCCCAACGTCCTGACTTTC.